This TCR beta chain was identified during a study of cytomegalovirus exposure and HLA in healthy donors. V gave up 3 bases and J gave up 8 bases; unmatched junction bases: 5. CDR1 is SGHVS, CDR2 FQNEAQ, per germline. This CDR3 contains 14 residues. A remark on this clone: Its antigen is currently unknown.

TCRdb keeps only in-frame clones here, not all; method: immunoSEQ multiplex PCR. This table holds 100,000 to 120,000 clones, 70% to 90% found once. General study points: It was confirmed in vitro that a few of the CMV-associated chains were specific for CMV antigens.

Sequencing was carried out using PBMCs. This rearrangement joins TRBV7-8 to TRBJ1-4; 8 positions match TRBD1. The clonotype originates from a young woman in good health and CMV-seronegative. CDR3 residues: CASSFQGAREKLFF. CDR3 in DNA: TGTGCCAGCAGCTTTCAGGGGGCGAGGGAAAAACTGTTTTTT.